The next 26 T cell receptor beta chains were all read from a single sample in a study of response to subunit inactivated influenza vaccine. TCRdb re-derived calls from the RT-PCR reads in MiXCR, one entry per CDR3 protein. The table shows around 580,000 distinct CDR3 sequences, with 10% to 15% occurring only once. The specimen comprised PBMCs from blood, sampled on the day of vaccination. The receptors here all came from a man in his fifties or sixties who received an inactivated influenza vaccine.

The chain carries TRBV29-1 and TRBJ1-2; 7 bases align to TRBD1. Germline-derived CDR1 and CDR2 are SQVTM and ANQGSEA. V dropped 0 bases and J dropped 4; count of bases not matched to a gene: 2. The CDR3 runs to 13 residues. The CDR3 region is CSVEEGDSYGYTF. In DNA form, the CDR3 reads TGCAGCGTTGAAGAGGGGGACAGCTATGGCTACACCTTC.

This clonotype was detected only a few times. The rearrangement joins TRBV7-6 to TRBJ2-7; TRBD1 is a possible D gene (6 bases). Between the trimmed V and J ends, which lost 6 bases and 6 bases, there was a span of 18 bases. CDR1 is SGHVS, CDR2 FNYEAQ, per germline. The CDR3 covers 14 residues. CDR3 sequence: CASSSYGRGGEQYF. The CDR3 bases are TGTGCCAGCAGTTCGTATGGCAGGGGCGGCGAGCAGTACTTC.

This clonotype was found a few times. The chain employs TRBV20-1 and TRBJ2-7; possibly TRBD1 for D (6 bases). Germline V lookup: CDR1 DFQATT, CDR2 SNEGSKA (reference sequence). This CDR3 has 16 amino acids. Trimming cost V 6 bases and J 3 bases, with 24 bases left between them. CDR3 in DNA: TGCAGTGCCCGGCCAGATGGGGGACATATTCTCTACGAGCAGTACTTC. It encodes CSARPDGGHILYEQYF.

CDR3 region: CASRRSGGTQYF. The CDR3, as DNA: TGTGCCAGCAGACGGTCAGGGGGCACGCAGTATTTT. V usage is TRBV28 and J usage is TRBJ2-3; 8 bases are shared with TRBD1. This CDR3 region has 12 residues. V gave up 6 bases and J gave up 9 bases; unmatched junction bases: 5. Germline V lookup: CDR1 MDHEN, CDR2 SYDVKM.

This clonotype was counted a few times. The chain employs TRBV12-3 or TRBV12-4 and TRBJ2-6; the match to TRBD1 covers 9 bases. J was trimmed by 0 bases and V by 7 bases; bases with no gene match: 10. The CDR3 has 18 residues. CDR3 DNA sequence: TGTGCCAGCACTCAACAGGGGGCGTTACACTCTGGGGCCAACGTCCTGACTTTC. Amino acid sequence: CASTQQGALHSGANVLTF.

This clonotype has ten or more counts. The V and J genes are TRBV7-2 and TRBJ2-5, with D possibly matching TRBD2 (6 bases). Germline V gene lookup returns CDR1 SGHTA and CDR2 FQGNSA. The CDR3 is 14 residues long. Trimming cost V 2 bases and J 5 bases, with 12 bases left between them. The CDR3 DNA follows: TGTGCCAGCAGCTTATTCGGGAGATGGGAGACCCAGTACTTC. Amino acids: CASSLFGRWETQYF. The variable domain in full, with the rest retrieved from reference TRBV7-2 and TRBJ2-5, is GAGVSQSPSNKVTEKGKDVELRCDPISGHTALYWYRQSLGQGLEFLIYFQGNSAPDKSGLPSDRFSAERTGGSVSTLTIQRTQQEDSAVYLCASSLFGRWETQYFGPGTRLLVL.

This clonotype was detected a few times. V usage is TRBV27 and J usage is TRBJ2-1; no definite D call. The germline V and J ends were trimmed by 0 bases and 0 bases, with 9 bases remaining between them. The germline gives CDR1 MNHEY, CDR2 SMNVEV (reference sequence). There are 16 residues in the CDR3. The CDR3 coding sequence is TGTGCCAGCAGTTTATCAGGATTTAGCTCCTACAATGAGCAGTTCTTC. Amino acids: CASSLSGFSSYNEQFF.

A few counts support this clonotype. V gene TRBV12-3 or TRBV12-4 combines with J gene TRBJ1-5, with a weak D call TRBD1 (6 bases). Between the trimmed V and J ends, which lost 6 bases and 4 bases, there was a span of 13 bases. The CDR3 is made up of 14 amino acids. The CDR3 region is CASRPQGRNQPQHF. The CDR3 region has the DNA TGTGCCAGCAGACCACAGGGCAGAAATCAGCCCCAGCATTTT.

This chain joins TRBV30 and TRBJ2-7; D is unresolved. Germline V gene lookup returns CDR1 GTSNPN and CDR2 SVGIG (reference sequence). The CDR3 is 11 residues long. The germline V and J ends were trimmed by 2 bases and 0 bases, with 2 bases remaining between them. Written as DNA, the CDR3 is TGTGCCTGGAGTCTCTCCTACGAGCAGTACTTC. Its protein product is CAWSLSYEQYF.

This clonotype came up a few times. V is TRBV24-1 and J is TRBJ2-2, with D possibly TRBD1 on 5 matching bases. The CDR3 is 16 amino acids. The germline gives CDR1 KGHDR, CDR2 SFDVKD. Trimming shortened V by 0 bases and J by 2 bases, and 9 bases separated the two germline ends. The CDR3 DNA reads as TGTGCCACCAGTGATTTGGAGACAGTTAACACCGGGGAGCTGTTTTTT. Residues: CATSDLETVNTGELFF.

The chain joins TRBV7-2 to TRBJ1-6; the D is unclear. Trimming removed 9 bases at V and 4 bases at J, with 10 bases between. CDR1 and CDR2 (germline): SGHTA, FQGNSA. This CDR3 spans 13 amino acids. The DNA of the CDR3 is TGTGCCAGTCGACTCGGTTATAATTCACCCCTCCACTTT. It yields the protein CASRLGYNSPLHF.

This clonotype was seen more than once but under ten times. This chain connects TRBV7-9 to TRBJ2-5; possible D gene TRBD2, 5 bases. The CDR3 loop spans 15 amino acids. V was clipped by 7 bases and J by 5 bases, with 20 bases between them. Germline CDR1 and CDR2: SEHNR and FQNEAQ (reference sequence). The CDR3 DNA sequence: TGTGCCAGCATCGGAAGGATCGGAGGCGGGGAGACCCAGTACTTC. It encodes CASIGRIGGGETQYF.

This clonotype was counted a few times. J is TRBJ2-1 and V is TRBV2; TRBD2 agrees at 11 bases. Germline V CDR1 and CDR2: SNHLY, FYNNEI. Trimming cost V 7 bases and J 7 bases; bases outside gene matches: 6. This CDR3 is built from 14 residues. For the CDR3, the DNA is TGTGCCAGCAAACTAGCGGGAGAAGTTAATGAGCAGTTCTTC. This translates into CASKLAGEVNEQFF.

V usage is TRBV3-1 and J usage is TRBJ2-7; D is undetermined. The CDR3 sequence is 15 residues long. V dropped 0 bases and J dropped 0 bases, with 9 bases sitting between them. Germline-derived CDR1 and CDR2 are LGHDT and YNNKEL (reference sequence). The chain's CDR3 is CASSQERWRSYEQYF. For the CDR3, the DNA is TGTGCCAGCAGCCAAGAGAGGTGGCGCTCCTACGAGCAGTACTTC.

The rearrangement uses TRBV6-2 or TRBV6-3 and TRBJ1-5; D is unresolved. The CDR3 consists of 14 residues. Germline loops: CDR1 MNHEY, CDR2 SVGEGT. Trimming removed 0 bases from V and 7 bases from J, with 10 bases in between. CDR3 residues: CASSYSSLWQPQHF. In nucleotides, the CDR3 is TGTGCCAGCAGTTACTCGTCTCTTTGGCAGCCCCAGCATTTT.

This clonotype was counted only a few times. This chain uses TRBV2 with TRBJ1-2; D is ambiguous. From germline, CDR1 is SNHLY and CDR2 FYNNEI. With 10 bases removed from V and 4 bases from J, the gap between germline ends came to 16 bases. The CDR3 consists of 13 residues. This CDR3 reads CATTMGKLYGYTF. CDR3 nucleotide sequence: TGTGCCACCACAATGGGGAAACTCTATGGCTACACCTTC.

This clonotype was picked up a small number of times. V gene TRBV28 combines with J gene TRBJ1-4; D might be TRBD1 (5 bases). This CDR3 spans 14 amino acids. The V gene's germline CDR1 is MDHEN and CDR2 SYDVKM. V was clipped by 6 bases and J by 2 bases, with 10 bases between them. The CDR3, as DNA: TGTGCCAGCAGGGAATCAGGGACTAATGAAAAACTGTTTTTT. Its translation is CASRESGTNEKLFF.

This clonotype has only a few counts. The chain uses TRBV12-3 or TRBV12-4 and TRBJ1-5, with D perhaps TRBD1 (6 bases). V was shortened by 3 bases and J by 7 bases, with 13 bases between the two germline ends. The CDR3 runs 14 residues. The CDR3 sequence is CASSLHPQGQPQHF. The CDR3 bases are TGTGCCAGCAGTTTGCACCCACAGGGCCAGCCCCAGCATTTT.

The chain combines TRBV3-1 with TRBJ2-1; D might be TRBD2 (5 bases). The CDR3 totals 13 residues. Trimming took off 1 base at V and 9 bases at J, with 10 bases between the two ends. Germline V CDR1 and CDR2: LGHDT, YNNKEL (reference sequence). CDR3 in DNA: TGTGCCAGCAGCCAAGGCGGGTCTCGTGAGCAGTTCTTC. It specifies CASSQGGSREQFF.

The V gene is TRBV7-6, the J gene TRBJ1-4; 10 bases match TRBD1. Germline CDR1 and CDR2: SGHVS and FNYEAQ. V lost 3 bases and J lost 7; bases outside the gene matches: 8. The CDR3 is made up of 16 amino acids. The CDR3 region has the DNA TGTGCCAGCAGCTTGGGACAGGGGTGGTCGGGTGAAAAACTGTTTTTT. Translation: CASSLGQGWSGEKLFF.

In this sample, this clonotype turned up a few times. The chain joins TRBV7-2 to TRBJ2-1; TRBD2 might be the D (5 bases). Germline V CDR1 and CDR2: SGHTA, FQGNSA. Deletions cut 0 bases from V and 4 bases from J, with 10 bases between. The CDR3 extends over 15 amino acids. The CDR3: CASSLAQEAYNEQFF. For the CDR3, the DNA is TGTGCCAGCAGCTTAGCCCAGGAGGCTTACAATGAGCAGTTCTTC. The entire variable domain, with the rest obtained from reference TRBV7-2 and TRBJ2-1, is as follows: GAGVSQSPSNKVTEKGKDVELRCDPISGHTALYWYRQSLGQGLEFLIYFQGNSAPDKSGLPSDRFSAERTGGSVSTLTIQRTQQEDSAVYLCASSLAQEAYNEQFFGPGTRLTVL.

The sample holds a few counts of this clonotype. The chain joins TRBV20-1 to TRBJ2-5, with 10 bases that match TRBD2. Trimming cost V 6 bases and J 5 bases; bases outside gene matches: 6. The germline V gene encodes CDR1 DFQATT and CDR2 SNEGSKA (reference sequence). The CDR3 consists of 13 residues. The CDR3 here is CSATSGGAETQYF. CDR3 coding DNA: TGCAGTGCGACAAGCGGGGGGGCCGAGACCCAGTACTTC.

V gene TRBV5-1 combines with J gene TRBJ1-6, with 8 bases matching TRBD1. Looked up from germline, CDR1 is SGHRS and CDR2 is YFSETQ. The trim removed 0 bases at V and 5 bases at J, leaving 1 base unmatched. The CDR3 loop spans 15 amino acids. CDR3 amino acids: CASSLEGQDNSPLHF. The CDR3 DNA reads as TGCGCCAGCAGCTTGGAGGGACAGGATAATTCACCCCTCCACTTT.

This clonotype was counted ten times or more. The chain links TRBV5-1 to TRBJ2-1; 9 nucleotides line up with TRBD1. CDR1 SGHRS and CDR2 YFSETQ come from the germline V gene. The CDR3 extends over 15 amino acids. V was pared by 5 bases and J by 5 bases, with 8 bases of the junction left unmatched. CDR3 residues: CASSLQGALHNEQFF. The CDR3 region has the DNA TGCGCCAGCAGTCTACAGGGGGCTTTACACAATGAGCAGTTCTTC.

This rearrangement joins TRBV4-3 to TRBJ2-2; no definite D call. Trimming left V 0 bases short and J 5 bases short, with 13 bases between. This CDR3 has 16 amino acids. Germline V lookup: CDR1 LGHNA, CDR2 YSLEER. CDR3 sequence: CASSQDPRKGTGELFF. DNA of the CDR3: TGCGCCAGCAGCCAAGACCCCCGGAAGGGAACCGGGGAGCTGTTTTTT.

The sample holds many counts of this clonotype. The genes are TRBV5-5 and TRBJ2-3; tentative D call: TRBD2 (8 bases). The V gene's germline CDR1 is SGHKS and CDR2 YYEKEE (reference sequence). V lost 0 bases to trimming and J lost 4 bases, with 12 bases between them. The CDR3 is 15 residues long. The chain's CDR3 is CASSLGGGTADTQYF. DNA of the CDR3: TGTGCCAGCAGCTTGGGCGGGGGGACAGCAGATACGCAGTATTTT.